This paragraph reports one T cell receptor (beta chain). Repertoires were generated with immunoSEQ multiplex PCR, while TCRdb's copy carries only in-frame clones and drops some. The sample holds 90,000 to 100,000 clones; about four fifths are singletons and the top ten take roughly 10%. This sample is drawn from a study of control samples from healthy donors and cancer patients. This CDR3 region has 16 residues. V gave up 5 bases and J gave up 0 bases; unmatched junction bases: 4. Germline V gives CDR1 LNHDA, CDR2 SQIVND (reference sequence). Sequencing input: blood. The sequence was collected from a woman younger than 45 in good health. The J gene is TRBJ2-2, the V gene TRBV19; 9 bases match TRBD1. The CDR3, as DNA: TGTGCCAGTAGTCCGGGACAGGGCTCGAACACCGGGGAGCTGTTTTTT. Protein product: CASSPGQGSNTGELFF.